The clone carrying this T cell receptor (beta chain) occurred many times. Its antigen is unknown. The data belong to a study of post-analysis software for immune sequencing data. Study-level background: The disease courses spanned relapsing-remitting, secondary progressive and progressive-relapsing forms of multiple sclerosis. The study, taken as a whole, reports: About five TRBV segments, including TRBV5-6, TRBV5-1 and TRBV20-1, were more frequent in patients than controls. Patients with multiple sclerosis recorded significantly lower normalized Chao1 diversity than controls, the study found. Under the F measure, samples that were prepared in one batch clustered strongly together.

Germline CDR1 reads DFQATT; CDR2 reads SNEGSKA (reference sequence). The CDR3 spans 13 residues. The V and J ends lost 6 bases and 4 bases, in that order; junction bases with no gene match: 6. TCR beta cDNA libraries included unique molecular identifiers. About half a million cDNA molecules were recovered from an input of roughly 0.95 to 11 million T cells. One entry per CDR3 protein, called by TCRdb with MiXCR from the PCR reads. Of about 200,000 distinct CDR3 sequences in the sample, over 25% were seen once. The source material was blood. This TCR was recovered from a girl under 18 with multiple sclerosis. The V gene is TRBV20-1, the J gene TRBJ2-3; 8 bases are shared with TRBD2. DNA for the CDR3: TGCAGTGCGCCCGTCGGGGGGGCAGATACGCAGTATTTT. This sequence encodes CSAPVGGADTQYF.